This TCR beta chain was identified in a study of blood T cell repertoires in COVID-19. Across the study: Collection of acute and convalescent COVID-19 samples took place in the United States, Italy and Spain. PBMCs, B-cell-depleted T cells, or T cells were the source of the cDNA or gDNA that made up the material.

The trim removed 4 bases at V and 8 bases at J, leaving 13 bases unmatched. Germline CDR1 reads SGHTA; CDR2 reads FQGTGA. The CDR3 is 18 amino acids. Clones were sequenced by immunoSEQ multiplex PCR, and TCRdb holds only the in-frame ones, with some missing. Here the sample spans over 150,000 clones, around nine tenths being singletons. Material for sequencing was peripheral blood. The V and J genes are TRBV7-3 and TRBJ2-1, with 14 positions matching TRBD2. The sequence was collected from a woman aged 18-29 years who had recovered from COVID-19. The CDR3 loop is CASSSPGLAGVGLDEQFF. The CDR3 DNA is TGTGCCAGCAGCTCGCCGGGACTAGCGGGAGTGGGCTTAGATGAGCAGTTCTTC.